The clone carrying this T cell receptor beta chain was counted many times. This CDR3 is 12 amino acids long. The V end was cut by 4 bases, the J end by 9 bases, with 9 bases between. Germline loops: CDR1 SGHTA, CDR2 FQGTGA. The sample belongs to a study of blood T cell repertoires in COVID-19. In the study overall: T cells, B-cell-depleted T cells, or PBMCs supplied cDNA or gDNA.

In the authors' workflow: Estimated nucleated cell counts came from reference gene primer amplification. Sequencing used immunoSEQ multiplex PCR; TCRdb keeps in-frame clones, though not all of them. V, J and clone size derive from that table, while D and trimming were established from the DNA sequence. Counted here are fewer than 200,000 clones, 85% occurring once; the ten biggest clones make up 3% to 3.5%. The sequence was obtained from a human donor with acute or convalescent COVID-19. The donor label of this sample is uncertain. Sample: peripheral blood. J is TRBJ2-2 and V is TRBV7-3, with no clear D. CDR3 loop: CASSSLGRELFF. In DNA, the CDR3 is TGTGCCAGCAGCTCCCTCGGTCGGGAGCTGTTTTTT. Combining the CDR3 with reference TRBV7-3 and TRBJ2-2 gives the whole variable domain GAGVSQTPSNKVTEKGKYVELRCDPISGHTALYWYRQSLGQGPEFLIYFQGTGAADDSGLPNDRFFAVRPEGSVSTLKIQRTERGDSAVYLCASSSLGRELFFGEGSRLTVL.